This entry is about one T cell receptor (beta chain). Libraries were prepared by immunoSEQ multiplex PCR; TCRdb keeps only in-frame clonotypes and omits some of them. This table holds hundreds of thousands of clones, around 85% found once. These data belong to a study of blood T cell repertoires in COVID-19. Study context: Specimens from acute and convalescent COVID-19 originated in the United States, Italy and Spain. The analysed material was cDNA or gDNA that came from T cells, B-cell-depleted T cells, or PBMCs.

CDR3 length: 16 residues. The germline V gene encodes CDR1 SGHVS and CDR2 FNYEAQ. V lost 5 bases and J 5 bases, leaving 21 bases between the germline ends. The chain uses TRBV7-6 and TRBJ1-1; D is possibly TRBD1 (6 bases). Sequences were obtained from peripheral blood. The TCR sequence derives from a woman aged 35 to 49 with active or convalescent COVID-19. The CDR3 sequence: CASSPLRAGEVTEAFF. CDR3 sequence (DNA): TGTGCCAGCAGCCCTCTTAGAGCAGGGGAAGTTACTGAAGCTTTCTTT. The full variable domain, with the rest looked up from reference TRBV7-6 and TRBJ1-1, is GAGVSQSPRYKVTKRGQDVALRCDPISGHVSLYWYRQALGQGPEFLTYFNYEAQQDKSGLPNDRFSAERPEGSISTLTIQRTEQRDSAMYRCASSPLRAGEVTEAFFGQGTRLTVV.